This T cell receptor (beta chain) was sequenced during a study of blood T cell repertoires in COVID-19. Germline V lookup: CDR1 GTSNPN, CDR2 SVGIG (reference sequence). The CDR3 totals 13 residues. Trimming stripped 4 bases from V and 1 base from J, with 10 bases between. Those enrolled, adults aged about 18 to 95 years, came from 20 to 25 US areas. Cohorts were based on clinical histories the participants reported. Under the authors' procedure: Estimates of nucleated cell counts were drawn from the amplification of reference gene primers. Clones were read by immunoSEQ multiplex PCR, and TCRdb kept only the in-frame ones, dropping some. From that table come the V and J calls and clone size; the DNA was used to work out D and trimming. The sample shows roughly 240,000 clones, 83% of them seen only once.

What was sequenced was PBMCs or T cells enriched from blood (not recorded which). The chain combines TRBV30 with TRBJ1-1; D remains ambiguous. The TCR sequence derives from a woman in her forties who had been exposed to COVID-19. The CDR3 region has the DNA TGTGCCTGGACCCCCGGTTGGAACACTGAAGCTTTCTTT. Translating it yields CAWTPGWNTEAFF.